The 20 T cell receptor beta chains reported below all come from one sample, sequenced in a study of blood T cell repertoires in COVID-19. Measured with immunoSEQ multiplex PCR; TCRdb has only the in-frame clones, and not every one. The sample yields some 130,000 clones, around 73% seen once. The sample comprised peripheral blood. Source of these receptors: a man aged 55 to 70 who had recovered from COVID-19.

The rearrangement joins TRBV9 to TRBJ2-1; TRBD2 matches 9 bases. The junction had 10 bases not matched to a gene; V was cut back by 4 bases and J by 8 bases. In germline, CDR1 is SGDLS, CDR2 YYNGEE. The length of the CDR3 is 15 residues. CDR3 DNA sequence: TGTGCCAGCAGCACTAGCGGGTCCAAGGTCTATGAGCAGTTCTTC. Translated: CASSTSGSKVYEQFF. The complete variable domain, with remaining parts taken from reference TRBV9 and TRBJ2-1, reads DSGVTQTPKHLITATGQRVTLRCSPRSGDLSVYWYQQSLDQGLQFLIQYYNGEERAKGNILERFSAQQFPDLHSELNLSSLELGDSALYFCASSTSGSKVYEQFFGPGTRLTVL.

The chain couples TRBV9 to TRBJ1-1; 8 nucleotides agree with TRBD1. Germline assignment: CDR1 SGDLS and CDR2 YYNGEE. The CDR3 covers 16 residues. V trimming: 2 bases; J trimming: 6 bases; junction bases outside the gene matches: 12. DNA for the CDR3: TGTGCCAGCAGCGTGGGGGCGGACAGGGAAGGGTCTGAAGCTTTCTTT. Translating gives CASSVGADREGSEAFF.

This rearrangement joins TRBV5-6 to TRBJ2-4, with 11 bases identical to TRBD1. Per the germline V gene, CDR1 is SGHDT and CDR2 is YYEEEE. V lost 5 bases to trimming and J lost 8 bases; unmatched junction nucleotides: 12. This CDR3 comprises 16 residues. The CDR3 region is CASSAVGTGGWDIQYF. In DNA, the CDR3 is TGTGCCAGCAGTGCTGTGGGGACAGGGGGTTGGGACATTCAGTACTTC.

Here the CDR3 DNA reads TGTGCCAGCAGTTTTCGGGGAGGAAGCAATCAGCCCCAGCATTTT. Translating gives CASSFRGGSNQPQHF. The chain has TRBV28 and TRBJ1-5; the D is unclear. The CDR3 runs to 15 residues. The germline gives CDR1 MDHEN, CDR2 SYDVKM. V shed 3 bases and J shed 1 base, with 10 bases lying between them.

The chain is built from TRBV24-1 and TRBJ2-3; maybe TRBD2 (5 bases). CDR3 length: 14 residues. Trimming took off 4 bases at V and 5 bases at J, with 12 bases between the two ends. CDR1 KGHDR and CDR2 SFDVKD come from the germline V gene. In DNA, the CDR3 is TGTGCCACCAGTGACCGCACTAGTTTAGATACGCAGTATTTT. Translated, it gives CATSDRTSLDTQYF.

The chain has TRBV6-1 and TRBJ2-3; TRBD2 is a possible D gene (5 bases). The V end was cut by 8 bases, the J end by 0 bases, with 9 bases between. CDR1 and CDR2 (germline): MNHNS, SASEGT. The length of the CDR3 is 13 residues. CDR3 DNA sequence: TGTGCCAGCGGGAGCAGGAGCACAGATACGCAGTATTTT. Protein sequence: CASGSRSTDTQYF.

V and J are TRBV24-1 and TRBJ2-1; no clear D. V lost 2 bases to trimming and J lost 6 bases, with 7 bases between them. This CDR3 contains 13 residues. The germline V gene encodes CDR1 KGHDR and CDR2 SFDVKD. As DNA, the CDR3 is TGTGCCACCAGTGATTCTTGGAGCAATGAGCAGTTCTTC. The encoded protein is CATSDSWSNEQFF.

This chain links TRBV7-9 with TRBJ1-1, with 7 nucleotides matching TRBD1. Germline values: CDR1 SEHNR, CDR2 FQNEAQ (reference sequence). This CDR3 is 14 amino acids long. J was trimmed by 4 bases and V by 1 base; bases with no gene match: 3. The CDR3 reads CASSLETGLTEAFF. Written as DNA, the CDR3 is TGTGCCAGCAGCTTAGAGACAGGGCTCACTGAAGCTTTCTTT.

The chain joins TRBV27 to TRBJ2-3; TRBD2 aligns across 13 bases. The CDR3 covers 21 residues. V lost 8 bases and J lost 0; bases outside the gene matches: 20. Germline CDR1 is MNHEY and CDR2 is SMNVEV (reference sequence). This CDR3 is CASEVRGPGLAGKFSTDTQYF. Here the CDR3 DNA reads TGTGCCAGCGAGGTTAGGGGGCCGGGACTAGCGGGGAAATTTAGCACAGATACGCAGTATTTT.

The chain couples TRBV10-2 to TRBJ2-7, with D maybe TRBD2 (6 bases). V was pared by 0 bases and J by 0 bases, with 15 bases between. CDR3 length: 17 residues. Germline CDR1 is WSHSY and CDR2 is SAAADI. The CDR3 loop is CASSESGRQDYSYEQYF. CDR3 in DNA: TGCGCCAGCAGTGAGTCCGGAAGGCAGGACTACTCCTACGAGCAGTACTTC.

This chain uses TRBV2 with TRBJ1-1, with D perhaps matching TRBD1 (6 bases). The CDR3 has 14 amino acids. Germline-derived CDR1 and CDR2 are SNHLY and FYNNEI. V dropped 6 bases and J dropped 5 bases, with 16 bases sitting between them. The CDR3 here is CASRNTQGRTEAFF. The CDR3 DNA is TGTGCCAGCAGAAACACCCAGGGGCGAACTGAAGCTTTCTTT.

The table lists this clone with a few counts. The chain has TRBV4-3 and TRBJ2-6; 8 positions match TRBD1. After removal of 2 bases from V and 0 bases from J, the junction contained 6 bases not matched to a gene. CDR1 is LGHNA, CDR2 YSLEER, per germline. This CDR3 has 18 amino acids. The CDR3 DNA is TGCGCCAGCAGCCAACTCGACAGGGGTCCCTCTGGGGCCAACGTCCTGACTTTC. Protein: CASSQLDRGPSGANVLTF.

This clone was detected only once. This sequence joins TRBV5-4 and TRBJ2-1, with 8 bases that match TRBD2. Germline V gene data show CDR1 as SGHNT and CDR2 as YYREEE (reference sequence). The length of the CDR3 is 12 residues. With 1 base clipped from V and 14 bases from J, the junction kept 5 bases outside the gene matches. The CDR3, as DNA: TGTGCCAGCAGCTTGAGGACTAGCAGAAAGTTCTTC. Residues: CASSLRTSRKFF.

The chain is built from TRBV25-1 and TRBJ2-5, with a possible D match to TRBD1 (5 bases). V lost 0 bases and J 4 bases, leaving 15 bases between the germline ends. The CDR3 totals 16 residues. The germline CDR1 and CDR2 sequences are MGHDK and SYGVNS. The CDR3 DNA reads TGTGCCAGCAGTGAATATGGGGCAGGTGTGAGAGAGACCCAGTACTTC. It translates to CASSEYGAGVRETQYF.

The CDR3 is CASSPTANYGYTF. CDR3 DNA: TGTGCCAGCTCACCAACGGCTAACTATGGCTACACCTTC. V and J are TRBV18 and TRBJ1-2; no reliable D call. Per germline, CDR1 KGHSH and CDR2 LQKENI. V was clipped by 2 bases and J by 0 bases, with 4 bases between them. This CDR3 comprises 13 residues.

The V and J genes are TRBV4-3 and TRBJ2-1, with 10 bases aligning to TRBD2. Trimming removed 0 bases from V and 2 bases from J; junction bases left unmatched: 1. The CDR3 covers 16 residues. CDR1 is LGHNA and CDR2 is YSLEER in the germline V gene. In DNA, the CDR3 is TGCGCCAGCAGCCAAGATCTAGCGGGAGCCTACAATGAGCAGTTCTTC. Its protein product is CASSQDLAGAYNEQFF.

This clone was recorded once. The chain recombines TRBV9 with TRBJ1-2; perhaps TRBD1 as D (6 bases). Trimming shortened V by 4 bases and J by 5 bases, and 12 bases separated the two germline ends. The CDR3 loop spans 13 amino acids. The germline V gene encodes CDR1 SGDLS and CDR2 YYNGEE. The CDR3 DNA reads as TGTGCCAGCAGCAGGGACACTGGATATGGCTACACCTTC. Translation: CASSRDTGYGYTF.

CDR3 sequence: CASSTRTGGNEKLFF. The CDR3 bases are TGTGCCAGCAGTACCCGGACAGGGGGAAACGAAAAACTGTTTTTT. The genes are TRBV28 and TRBJ1-4; 10 bases map to TRBD1. Germline CDR1 MDHEN, CDR2 SYDVKM. This CDR3 is 15 amino acids long. The junction had 8 bases not matched to a gene; V was cut back by 5 bases and J by 8 bases.

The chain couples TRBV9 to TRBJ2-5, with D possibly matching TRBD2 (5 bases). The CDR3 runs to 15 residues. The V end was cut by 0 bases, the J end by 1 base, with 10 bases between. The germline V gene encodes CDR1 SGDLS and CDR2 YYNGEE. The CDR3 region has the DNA TGTGCCAGCAGCGTAGCTAGCACCTCCCAAGAGACCCAGTACTTC. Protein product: CASSVASTSQETQYF.

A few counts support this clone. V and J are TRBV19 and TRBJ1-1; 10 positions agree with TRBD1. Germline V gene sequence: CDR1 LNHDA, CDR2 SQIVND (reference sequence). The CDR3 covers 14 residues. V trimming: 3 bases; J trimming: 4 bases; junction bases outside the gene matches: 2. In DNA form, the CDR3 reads TGTGCCAGTAGTATGACAGGGGGCGGCACTGAAGCTTTCTTT. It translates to CASSMTGGGTEAFF. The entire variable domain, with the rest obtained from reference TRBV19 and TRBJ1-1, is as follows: DGGITQSPKYLFRKEGQNVTLSCEQNLNHDAMYWYRQDPGQGLRLIYYSQIVNDFQKGDIAEGYSVSREKKESFPLTVTSAQKNPTAFYLCASSMTGGGTEAFFGQGTRLTVV.